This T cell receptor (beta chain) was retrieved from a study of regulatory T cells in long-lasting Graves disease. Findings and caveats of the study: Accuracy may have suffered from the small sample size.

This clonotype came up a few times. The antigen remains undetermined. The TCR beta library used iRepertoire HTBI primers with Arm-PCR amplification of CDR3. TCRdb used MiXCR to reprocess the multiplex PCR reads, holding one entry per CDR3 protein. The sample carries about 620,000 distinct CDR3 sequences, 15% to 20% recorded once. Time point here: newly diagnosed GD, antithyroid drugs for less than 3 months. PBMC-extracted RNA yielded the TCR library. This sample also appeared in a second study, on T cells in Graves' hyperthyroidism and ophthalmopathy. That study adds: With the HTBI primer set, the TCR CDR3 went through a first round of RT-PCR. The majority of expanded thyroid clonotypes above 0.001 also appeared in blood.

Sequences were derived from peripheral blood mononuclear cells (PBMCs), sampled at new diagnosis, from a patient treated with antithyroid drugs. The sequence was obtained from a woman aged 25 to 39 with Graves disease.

The CDR3 loop is CAWSSGQRYNSPLHF. In nucleotides, the CDR3 is TGTGCCTGGAGTAGCGGTCAGCGCTATAATTCACCCCTCCACTTT. The genes are TRBV30 and TRBJ1-6, with D hard to call. The germline V gene encodes CDR1 GTSNPN and CDR2 SVGIG (reference sequence). Deletions cut 2 bases from V and 3 bases from J, with 11 bases between. This CDR3 has 15 amino acids.